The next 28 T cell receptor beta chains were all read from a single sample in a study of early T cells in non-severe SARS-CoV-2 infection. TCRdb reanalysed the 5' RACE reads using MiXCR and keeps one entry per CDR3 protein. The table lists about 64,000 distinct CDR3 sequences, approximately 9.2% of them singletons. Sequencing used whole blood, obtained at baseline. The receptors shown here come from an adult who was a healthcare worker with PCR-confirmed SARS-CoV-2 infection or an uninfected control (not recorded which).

CDR3 loop: CASTPPTGGGTEAFF. The CDR3 DNA follows: TGTGCCAGCACCCCCCCGACGGGCGGTGGCACTGAAGCTTTCTTT. The V and J genes are TRBV12-3 or TRBV12-4 and TRBJ1-1; D is ambiguous. The CDR3 length is 15 residues. Between the trimmed V and J ends, which lost 7 bases and 4 bases, there was a span of 19 bases.

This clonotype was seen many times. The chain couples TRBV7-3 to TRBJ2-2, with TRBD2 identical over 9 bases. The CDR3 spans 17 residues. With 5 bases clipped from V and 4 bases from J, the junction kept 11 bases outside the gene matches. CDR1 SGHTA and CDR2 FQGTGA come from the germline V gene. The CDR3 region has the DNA TGTGCCAGCAGCAGAGGGACTAGCAGAAACGGCACCGGGGAGCTGTTTTTT. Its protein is CASSRGTSRNGTGELFF.

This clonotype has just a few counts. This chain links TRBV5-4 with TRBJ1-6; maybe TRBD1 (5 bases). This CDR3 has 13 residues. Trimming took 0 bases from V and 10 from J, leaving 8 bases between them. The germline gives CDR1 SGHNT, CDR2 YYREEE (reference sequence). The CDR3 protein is CASSLETDSPLHF. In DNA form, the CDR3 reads TGTGCCAGCAGCTTGGAGACAGACTCACCCCTCCACTTT.

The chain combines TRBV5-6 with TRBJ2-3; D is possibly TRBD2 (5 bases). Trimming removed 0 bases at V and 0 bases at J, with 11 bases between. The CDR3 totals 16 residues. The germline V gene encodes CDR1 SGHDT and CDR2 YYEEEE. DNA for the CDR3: TGTGCCAGCAGCTTGGGCGGGCTGACTAGCACAGATACGCAGTATTTT. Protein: CASSLGGLTSTDTQYF.

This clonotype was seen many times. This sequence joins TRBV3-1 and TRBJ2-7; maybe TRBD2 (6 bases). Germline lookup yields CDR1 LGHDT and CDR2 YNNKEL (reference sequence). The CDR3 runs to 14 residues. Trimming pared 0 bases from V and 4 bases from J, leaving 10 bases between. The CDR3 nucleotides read TGTGCCAGCAGCCAAGATTGGGACTCTTACGAGCAGTACTTC. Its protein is CASSQDWDSYEQYF.

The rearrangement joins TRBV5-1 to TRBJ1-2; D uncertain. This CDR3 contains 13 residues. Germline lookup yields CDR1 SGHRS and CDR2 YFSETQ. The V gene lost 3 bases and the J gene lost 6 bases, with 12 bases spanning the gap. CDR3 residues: CASSSMTGNGYTF. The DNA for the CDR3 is TGCGCCAGCAGCTCCATGACGGGCAATGGCTACACCTTC.

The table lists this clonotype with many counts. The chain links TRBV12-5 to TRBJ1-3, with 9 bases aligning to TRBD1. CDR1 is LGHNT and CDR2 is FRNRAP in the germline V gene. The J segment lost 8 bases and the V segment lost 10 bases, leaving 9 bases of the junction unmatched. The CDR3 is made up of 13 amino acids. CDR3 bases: TGTGCTACGAAACAGGGGGCGCAGGACACCATATATTTT. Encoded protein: CATKQGAQDTIYF.

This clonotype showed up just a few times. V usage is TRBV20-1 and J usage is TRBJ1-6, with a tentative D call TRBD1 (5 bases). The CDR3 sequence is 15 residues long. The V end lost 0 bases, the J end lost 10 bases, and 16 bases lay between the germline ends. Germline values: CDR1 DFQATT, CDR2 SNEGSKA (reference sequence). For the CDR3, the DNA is TGCAGTGCTAGAGATGGGGCCTACCTGGGCTCACCCCTCCACTTT. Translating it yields CSARDGAYLGSPLHF.

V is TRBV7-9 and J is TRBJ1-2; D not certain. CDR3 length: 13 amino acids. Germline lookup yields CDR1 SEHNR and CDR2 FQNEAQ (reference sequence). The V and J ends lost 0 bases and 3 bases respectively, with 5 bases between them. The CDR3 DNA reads TGTGCCAGCAGCTTAGCGGCAGACTATGGCTACACCTTC. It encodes CASSLAADYGYTF.

The CDR3 sequence: CASSQADYEQYF. In DNA, the CDR3 is TGTGCCAGCAGCCAGGCAGACTACGAGCAGTACTTC. The chain uses TRBV3-1 and TRBJ2-7, with unresolved D. Trimming shortened V by 3 bases and J by 3 bases, and 6 bases separated the two germline ends. The length of the CDR3 is 12 residues. Per the germline V gene, CDR1 is LGHDT and CDR2 is YNNKEL (reference sequence).

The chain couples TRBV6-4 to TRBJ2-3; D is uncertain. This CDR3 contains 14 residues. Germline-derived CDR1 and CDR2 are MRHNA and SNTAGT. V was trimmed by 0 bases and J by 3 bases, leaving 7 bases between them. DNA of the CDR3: TGTGCCAGCAGTGACTCCGGTCGGACAGATACGCAGTATTTT. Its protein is CASSDSGRTDTQYF.

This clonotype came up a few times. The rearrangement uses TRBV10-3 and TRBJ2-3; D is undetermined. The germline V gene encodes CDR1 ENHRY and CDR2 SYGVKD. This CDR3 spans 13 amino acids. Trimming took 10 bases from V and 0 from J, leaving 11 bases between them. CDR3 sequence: CATRTTSTDTQYF. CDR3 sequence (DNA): TGTGCCACCAGGACGACTAGCACAGATACGCAGTATTTT.

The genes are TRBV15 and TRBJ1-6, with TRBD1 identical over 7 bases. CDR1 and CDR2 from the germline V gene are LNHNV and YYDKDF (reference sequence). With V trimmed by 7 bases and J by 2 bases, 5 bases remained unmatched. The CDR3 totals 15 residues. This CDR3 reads CATTSTGTYNSPLHF. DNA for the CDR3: TGTGCCACCACGTCGACAGGGACCTATAATTCACCCCTCCACTTT.

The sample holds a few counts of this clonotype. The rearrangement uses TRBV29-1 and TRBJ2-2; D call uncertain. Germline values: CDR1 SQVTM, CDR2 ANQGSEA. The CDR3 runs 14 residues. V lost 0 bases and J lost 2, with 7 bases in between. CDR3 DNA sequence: TGCAGCGTTGAAGATTACACTAACACCGGGGAGCTGTTTTTT. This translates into CSVEDYTNTGELFF.

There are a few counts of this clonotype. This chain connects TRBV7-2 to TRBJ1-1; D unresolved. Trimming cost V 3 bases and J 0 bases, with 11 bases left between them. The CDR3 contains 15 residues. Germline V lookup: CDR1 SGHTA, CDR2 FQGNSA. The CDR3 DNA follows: TGTGCCAGCAGCTTGATGAGGCACCTGAACACTGAAGCTTTCTTT. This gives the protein CASSLMRHLNTEAFF.

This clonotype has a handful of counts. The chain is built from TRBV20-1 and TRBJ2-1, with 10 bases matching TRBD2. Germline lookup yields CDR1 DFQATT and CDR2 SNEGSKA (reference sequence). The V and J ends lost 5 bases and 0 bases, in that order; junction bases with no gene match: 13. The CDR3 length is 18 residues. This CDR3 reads CSAWELAGDSNSYNEQFF. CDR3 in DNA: TGCAGTGCTTGGGAGCTAGCGGGAGACTCCAACTCCTACAATGAGCAGTTCTTC.

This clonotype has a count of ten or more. Here the CDR3 DNA reads TGTGCCAGCAGTTTCAAGCTCCGGAGCTCCTACAATGAGCAGTTCTTC. Its protein is CASSFKLRSSYNEQFF. The V call is TRBV7-6, the J call TRBJ2-1; D is uncertain. This CDR3 spans 16 amino acids. Per the germline V gene, CDR1 is SGHVS and CDR2 is FNYEAQ. Trimming took 6 bases from V and 0 from J, leaving 15 bases between them.

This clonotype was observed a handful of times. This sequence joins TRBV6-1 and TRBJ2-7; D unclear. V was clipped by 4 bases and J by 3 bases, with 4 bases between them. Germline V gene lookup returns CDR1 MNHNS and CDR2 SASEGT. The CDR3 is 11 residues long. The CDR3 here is CASSGHYEQYF. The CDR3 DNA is TGTGCCAGCAGTGGGCACTACGAGCAGTACTTC.

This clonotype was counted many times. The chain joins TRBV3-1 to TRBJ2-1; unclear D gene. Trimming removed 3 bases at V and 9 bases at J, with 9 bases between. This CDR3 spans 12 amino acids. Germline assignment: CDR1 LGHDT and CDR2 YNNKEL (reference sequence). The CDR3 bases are TGTGCCAGCAGCCACCGCGTGGGTGAGCAGTTCTTC. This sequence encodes CASSHRVGEQFF.

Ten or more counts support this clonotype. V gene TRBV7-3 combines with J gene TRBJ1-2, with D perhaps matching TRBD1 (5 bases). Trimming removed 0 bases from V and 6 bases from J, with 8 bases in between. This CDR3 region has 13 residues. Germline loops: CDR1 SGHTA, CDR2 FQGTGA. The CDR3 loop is CASSLTGDDGYTF. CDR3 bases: TGTGCCAGCAGCTTAACGGGGGATGATGGCTACACCTTC.

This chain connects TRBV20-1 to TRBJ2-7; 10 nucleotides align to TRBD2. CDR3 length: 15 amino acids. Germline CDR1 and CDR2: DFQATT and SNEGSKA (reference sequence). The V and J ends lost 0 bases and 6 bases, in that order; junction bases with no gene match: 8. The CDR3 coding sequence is TGCAGTGCTAGAGATGACAAGACTAGCGGGTTCGAGCAGTACTTC. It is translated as CSARDDKTSGFEQYF.

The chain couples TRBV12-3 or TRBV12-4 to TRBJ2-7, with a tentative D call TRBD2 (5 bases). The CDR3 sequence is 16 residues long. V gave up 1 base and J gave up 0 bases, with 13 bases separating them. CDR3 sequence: CASSLGRLTSSYEQYF. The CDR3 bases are TGTGCCAGCAGTTTAGGCCGCTTAACTAGCTCCTACGAGCAGTACTTC.

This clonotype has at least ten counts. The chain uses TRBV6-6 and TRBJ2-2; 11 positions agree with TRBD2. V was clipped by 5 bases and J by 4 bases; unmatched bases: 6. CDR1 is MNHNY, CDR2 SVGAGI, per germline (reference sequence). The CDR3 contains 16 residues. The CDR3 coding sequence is TGTGCCAGCAGTATTTTAGCGGGAGGGCGCACCGGGGAGCTGTTTTTT. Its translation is CASSILAGGRTGELFF.

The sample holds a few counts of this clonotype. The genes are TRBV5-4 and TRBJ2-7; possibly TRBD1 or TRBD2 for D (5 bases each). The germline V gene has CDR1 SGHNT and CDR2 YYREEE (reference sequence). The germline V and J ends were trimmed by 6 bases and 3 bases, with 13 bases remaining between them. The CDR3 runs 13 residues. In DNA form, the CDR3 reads TGTGCCAGCACCCCGGGACCCGGCTACGAGCAGTACTTC. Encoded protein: CASTPGPGYEQYF. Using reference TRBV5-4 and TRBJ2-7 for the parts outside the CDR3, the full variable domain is ETGVTQSPTHLIKTRGQQVTLRCSSQSGHNTVSWYQQALGQGPQFIFQYYREEENGRGNFPPRFSGLQFPNYSSELNVNALELDDSALYLCASTPGPGYEQYFGPGTRLTVT.

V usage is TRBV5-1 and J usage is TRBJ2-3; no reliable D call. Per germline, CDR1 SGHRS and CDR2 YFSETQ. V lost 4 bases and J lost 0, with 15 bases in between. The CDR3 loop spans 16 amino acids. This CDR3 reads CASSPGVGVSTDTQYF. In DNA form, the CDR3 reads TGCGCCAGCAGCCCTGGGGTTGGAGTTAGCACAGATACGCAGTATTTT.

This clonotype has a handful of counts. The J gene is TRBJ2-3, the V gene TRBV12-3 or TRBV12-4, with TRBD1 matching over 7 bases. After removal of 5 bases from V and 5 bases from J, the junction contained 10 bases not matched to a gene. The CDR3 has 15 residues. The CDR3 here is CASSRQTGTLDTQYF. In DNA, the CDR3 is TGTGCCAGCAGTCGGCAGACAGGGACGTTAGATACGCAGTATTTT.

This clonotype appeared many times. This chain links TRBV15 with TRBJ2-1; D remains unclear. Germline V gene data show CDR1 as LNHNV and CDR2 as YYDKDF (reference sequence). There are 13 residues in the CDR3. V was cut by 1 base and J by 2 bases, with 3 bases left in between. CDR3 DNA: TGTGCCACCAGCAGAGGTGCCTACAATGAGCAGTTCTTC. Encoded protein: CATSRGAYNEQFF.

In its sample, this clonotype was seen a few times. The DNA for the CDR3 is TGTGCCAGCTTAGAGGGTCGGGAGACTTCCTACAATGAGCAGTTCTTC. Translating it yields CASLEGRETSYNEQFF. V usage is TRBV7-8 and J usage is TRBJ2-1; maybe TRBD2 (6 bases). The CDR3 covers 16 residues. Germline assignment: CDR1 SGHVS and CDR2 FQNEAQ. V lost 8 bases to trimming and J lost 1 base, with 18 bases between them.